This is a list of T cell receptor beta chains from one sample in a study of CD8 T cells in ankylosing spondylitis. TCRdb reanalysed the 5' RACE reads using MiXCR and keeps one entry per CDR3 protein. This sample yields about 800,000 distinct CDR3 sequences, of which over 9.5% are seen a single time; approximately 0.51% belongs to the top ten. Sequencing used blood, either unsorted or a sorted T cell fraction (not recorded which). Receptors originate from a male donor with ankylosing spondylitis. Both conserved end residues are part of each CDR3. D genes are given only for firm matches. Clone size is shown for a subset of rows, as once, few, many or a class of expanded clone.

d_call: NA
j_call: TRBJ2-5
clone_size: NA
v_call: TRBV6-2/TRBV6-3
cdr3_aa: CASSYSSRQPAQETQYF
cdr3_nt: TGTGCCAGCAGTTACTCGAGCCGACAGCCGGCCCAAGAGACCCAGTACTTC

d_call: TRBD2
j_call: TRBJ2-2
clone_size: NA
v_call: TRBV9
cdr3_aa: CASSVAGGGNTGELFF
cdr3_nt: TGTGCCAGCAGCGTAGCGGGCGGGGGGAACACCGGGGAGCTGTTTTTT

d_call: TRBD1
j_call: TRBJ2-7
clone_size: NA
v_call: TRBV24-1
cdr3_aa: CATSGLSGQGYYEQYF
cdr3_nt: TGTGCCACCAGTGGCTTGAGCGGACAGGGATATTACGAGCAGTACTTC

d_call: NA
j_call: TRBJ2-3
clone_size: NA
v_call: TRBV20-1
cdr3_aa: CSATEADTQYF
cdr3_nt: TGCAGTGCTACAGAGGCAGATACGCAGTATTTT

d_call: NA
j_call: TRBJ1-6
clone_size: NA
v_call: TRBV7-9
cdr3_aa: CASSPRAAGNSPLHF
cdr3_nt: TGTGCCAGCAGCCCGAGGGCAGCAGGGAATTCACCCCTCCACTTT

d_call: NA
j_call: TRBJ2-7
clone_size: NA
v_call: TRBV15
cdr3_aa: CATSRGLAVARQAKSYEQYF
cdr3_nt: TGTGCCACCAGCAGAGGATTGGCTGTAGCCAGGCAGGCCAAATCCTACGAGCAGTACTTC

d_call: NA
j_call: TRBJ2-1
clone_size: NA
v_call: TRBV20-1
cdr3_aa: CSVQGRFLNKQFF
cdr3_nt: TGCAGTGTTCAGGGCCGATTCCTAAATAAGCAGTTCTTC

d_call: NA
j_call: TRBJ1-5
clone_size: NA
v_call: TRBV11-2
cdr3_aa: CASSLVVRTHERNQPQHF
cdr3_nt: TGTGCCAGCAGCTTAGTAGTGCGAACACATGAGCGCAATCAGCCCCAGCATTTT

d_call: TRBD2
j_call: TRBJ2-7
clone_size: many
v_call: TRBV29-1
cdr3_aa: CSVSGLAGVFEQYF
cdr3_nt: TGCAGCGTATCAGGACTAGCGGGAGTATTCGAGCAGTACTTC

d_call: TRBD2
j_call: TRBJ2-1
clone_size: few
v_call: TRBV5-6
cdr3_aa: CASSFTSGLAGGTAYNEQFF
cdr3_nt: TGTGCCAGCAGCTTTACCTCGGGACTAGCGGGAGGAACCGCCTACAATGAGCAGTTCTTC

d_call: TRBD1
j_call: TRBJ1-2
clone_size: many
v_call: TRBV5-1
cdr3_aa: CASSYRIGTGDGYTF
cdr3_nt: TGCGCCAGCAGCTACCGAATCGGGACAGGGGATGGCTACACCTTC

d_call: NA
j_call: TRBJ1-2
clone_size: NA
v_call: TRBV7-2
cdr3_aa: CASSLGTAGLYGYTF
cdr3_nt: TGTGCCAGCAGCTTGGGGACGGCTGGGCTATATGGCTACACCTTC

d_call: NA
j_call: TRBJ2-1
clone_size: NA
v_call: TRBV7-8
cdr3_aa: CASRIRSIDEQFF
cdr3_nt: TGTGCCAGCAGAATAAGGTCGATCGATGAGCAGTTCTTC

d_call: TRBD1
j_call: TRBJ1-5
clone_size: few
v_call: TRBV7-2
cdr3_aa: CASSSQGALNQPQHF
cdr3_nt: TGTGCCAGCAGTTCTCAGGGGGCCCTTAATCAGCCCCAGCATTTT

d_call: NA
j_call: TRBJ1-2
clone_size: NA
v_call: TRBV5-1
cdr3_aa: CASSQFDNYGYTF
cdr3_nt: TGCGCCAGCAGCCAATTCGACAACTATGGCTACACCTTC

d_call: TRBD1
j_call: TRBJ2-7
clone_size: few
v_call: TRBV5-1
cdr3_aa: CASSPDRGQQYF
cdr3_nt: TGCGCCAGCAGCCCCGACAGGGGCCAGCAGTACTTC

d_call: NA
j_call: TRBJ1-6
clone_size: few
v_call: TRBV4-1
cdr3_aa: CASSQDRMSSYNSPLHF
cdr3_nt: TGCGCCAGCAGCCAAGATAGGATGAGCTCCTATAATTCACCCCTCCACTTT

d_call: NA
j_call: TRBJ2-7
clone_size: NA
v_call: TRBV7-2
cdr3_aa: CASSLGPVTEQYF
cdr3_nt: TGTGCCAGCAGCTTAGGCCCAGTGACCGAGCAGTACTTC

d_call: NA
j_call: TRBJ2-7
clone_size: NA
v_call: TRBV4-3
cdr3_aa: CASSQDNSYQYEQYF
cdr3_nt: TGCGCCAGCAGCCAAGATAACTCCTACCAATACGAGCAGTACTTC

d_call: NA
j_call: TRBJ2-3
clone_size: NA
v_call: TRBV7-9
cdr3_aa: CASSPGELGDTQYF
cdr3_nt: TGTGCCAGCAGCCCCGGGGAACTAGGGGATACGCAGTATTTT

d_call: NA
j_call: TRBJ1-1
clone_size: few
v_call: TRBV6-1
cdr3_aa: CASSEALRVMGDTEAFF
cdr3_nt: TGTGCCAGCAGTGAAGCGCTTCGGGTGATGGGGGACACTGAAGCTTTCTTT

d_call: NA
j_call: TRBJ2-1
clone_size: NA
v_call: TRBV11-2
cdr3_aa: CASSLYELLVIRASSYNEQFF
cdr3_nt: TGTGCCAGCAGCTTATATGAACTGCTTGTTATTCGGGCTAGCTCCTACAATGAGCAGTTCTTC

d_call: NA
j_call: TRBJ2-7
clone_size: few
v_call: TRBV5-1
cdr3_aa: CASSLETGLFNEQYF
cdr3_nt: TGCGCCAGCAGCTTGGAAACGGGACTGTTCAACGAGCAGTACTTC

d_call: NA
j_call: TRBJ1-1
clone_size: many
v_call: TRBV29-1
cdr3_aa: CSGSLGEAEAFF
cdr3_nt: TGCAGCGGATCACTGGGGGAGGCTGAAGCTTTCTTT

d_call: NA
j_call: TRBJ2-5
clone_size: few
v_call: TRBV20-1
cdr3_aa: CSATRLTQETQYF
cdr3_nt: TGCAGTGCTACTAGACTGACGCAAGAGACCCAGTACTTC

d_call: NA
j_call: TRBJ2-4
clone_size: NA
v_call: TRBV7-9
cdr3_aa: CASSSANIQYF
cdr3_nt: TGTGCCAGCAGCTCCGCGAACATTCAGTACTTC

d_call: TRBD2
j_call: TRBJ2-3
clone_size: NA
v_call: TRBV19
cdr3_aa: CASSLQTSGGTDTQYF
cdr3_nt: TGTGCCAGTAGTCTCCAGACTAGCGGGGGGACAGATACGCAGTATTTT

d_call: TRBD1
j_call: TRBJ2-5
clone_size: NA
v_call: TRBV20-1
cdr3_aa: CSAPDRGRETQYF
cdr3_nt: TGCAGTGCTCCCGACAGGGGGCGGGAGACCCAGTACTTC

d_call: NA
j_call: TRBJ1-4
clone_size: few
v_call: TRBV5-1
cdr3_aa: CASSLSVATNEKLFF
cdr3_nt: TGCGCCAGCAGCTTGTCAGTTGCAACTAATGAAAAACTGTTTTTT

d_call: NA
j_call: TRBJ2-5
clone_size: NA
v_call: TRBV7-2
cdr3_aa: CASSPAAETQYF
cdr3_nt: TGTGCCAGCAGCCCCGCCGCTGAGACCCAGTACTTC

d_call: NA
j_call: TRBJ2-5
clone_size: NA
v_call: TRBV7-8
cdr3_aa: CASRSSPLFQETQYF
cdr3_nt: TGTGCCAGCAGATCCAGCCCGCTATTTCAAGAGACCCAGTACTTC

d_call: NA
j_call: TRBJ2-7
clone_size: many
v_call: TRBV29-1
cdr3_aa: CSVDTLSAGEQYF
cdr3_nt: TGCAGCGTTGACACCCTCTCGGCGGGCGAGCAGTACTTC

d_call: TRBD2
j_call: TRBJ2-1
clone_size: few
v_call: TRBV10-3
cdr3_aa: CAISRLAGINNEQFF
cdr3_nt: TGTGCCATCAGTCGACTAGCGGGAATTAACAATGAGCAGTTCTTC

d_call: TRBD1
j_call: TRBJ1-6
clone_size: few
v_call: TRBV4-3
cdr3_aa: CASSQEDRDNSPLHF
cdr3_nt: TGCGCCAGCAGCCAAGAAGACAGGGATAATTCACCCCTCCACTTT

d_call: NA
j_call: TRBJ1-2
clone_size: few
v_call: TRBV30
cdr3_aa: CAWSVLEGYTF
cdr3_nt: TGTGCCTGGAGTGTATTAGAGGGCTACACCTTC

d_call: TRBD1
j_call: TRBJ1-3
clone_size: NA
v_call: TRBV5-4
cdr3_aa: CASSFGGQLSGNTIYF
cdr3_nt: TGTGCCAGCAGCTTCGGGGGACAGCTATCTGGAAACACCATATATTTT

d_call: TRBD2
j_call: TRBJ2-7
clone_size: few
v_call: TRBV20-1
cdr3_aa: CSASNGRVLYEQYF
cdr3_nt: TGCAGTGCTAGTAACGGGAGGGTCTTGTACGAGCAGTACTTC